This TCR beta chain was captured by sequencing in a study of shared clonotypes between healthy human individuals (dated by TCRdb to 2020 to 2021). General notes on the study: A few men and a couple of women, aged 18 to 49 years, made up the cohort. Leukapheresis yielded between about 0.94 and 9.5 billion PBMCs per donor. Blood TCR repertoires of about 5 healthy adults were deeply sequenced to estimate repertoire size and the extent of clonotype sharing between individuals. To increase sequencing depth and limit assay-specific biases, different laboratories used diverse techniques to prepare libraries and sequence TCR repertoires. For each donor, CD4 naive and CD4 memory were each run on three plates, CD8 naive on two plates, and CD8 memory on one plate. The investigation overall reported the following: Higher generation probabilities were observed for clonotypes shared by all four sorted-subset donors than for non-shared clonotypes. Across a handful of donors, roughly 5.1% of naive CD4, roughly 3.5% of naive CD8, about 2.3% of memory CD4, and under 0.45% of memory CD8 clonotypes were shared. Because the study included only a small number of donors, the genetic and exposure-history diversity represented was limited. Even with the large sequencing depth, rarefaction of the sorted-subset datasets indicated that sequencing was incomplete. Estimated clonotype richness was generally larger for naive than for memory subsets. Sampling was limited to blood, and TCR repertoires in tissue likely differ from TCR repertoires in blood. Pairwise subsampling indicated that sequencing depth was expected to affect the degree of clonotype sharing among donors.

TCR CDR3 regions were amplified from genomic DNA by multiplex PCR using the deep immunoSEQ assay. Extracted genomic DNA from each cell subset was spread evenly across all wells of several immunoSEQ 96-well plates, with each plate serving as a replicate. Each replicate PCR for sorted subsets received around 200 ng genomic DNA, equal to tens of thousands of T cell genomes. Purified libraries were measured with a Qubit 3.0 fluorometer, size-checked on a Bioanalyzer 2100, and measured again with the KAPA Library Quantification kit. A separate single-read 150-cycle Illumina NextSeq 550 flow cell was used to sequence each immunoSEQ 96-well plate. The study's own analysis went as follows. The immunoSEQ output contained only junctional sequences without quality scores, so filtering could not match that applied to full-length reads. To assign V/J genes and CDR3, sequences were annotated using PyIR, a Python wrapper for IgBLAST v1.9, with IMGT germline references. Reads were filtered out if the reads had weak V/J assignments (E-value above 1e-6), no CDR3, stop codons, out-of-frame junctions, or ambiguous translated residues. V3J clonotypes were defined by identical inferred V gene, J gene, and CDR3 amino acid sequence. The percentage overlap between two repertoires was calculated by dividing the number of shared unique clonotypes by the size of the smaller repertoire. Richness of each repertoire was evaluated using RTK rarefaction, the Chao1 estimator, and Recon v2.1 estimates of unobserved clonotypes. OLGA was used to compute generation probabilities for all TCRbeta clonotypes that the gDNA method yielded from a handful of donors. TCRdb carries this immuneACCESS record with in-frame sequences only. Its versions omit some clonotypes, under half of them owing to an unresolved V gene in the studies checked, with the rest unexplained. V and J calls and clone size follow that table, whereas D and trimming were derived from the DNA. The table for this sample lists 2 million to 2.5 million clones; roughly 92% of them were counted only once. The ten largest clones capture about 0.36% of the sample.

The CDR3 sequence holds 16 residues, the cysteine and phenylalanine included. The CDR3 DNA has 48 bases and is translated from base 1. In the germline V gene (reference sequence), CDR1 corresponds to PRHDT and CDR2 to FYEKMQ. V loses 5 bases, J loses 2 bases, and the germline ends lie 19 bases apart. The donors were healthy, HIV-negative adults who had no recently reported acute infections or vaccinations. All donors were Caucasian adults living in Nashville, Tennessee, USA. CD4+ T cells were enriched by magnetic negative selection; naive cells were then positively selected on CD45RA, and the negative fraction formed the memory subset. Blood was collected by leukapheresis, and PBMCs were isolated by Ficoll-Histopaque density gradient centrifugation and then cryopreserved in liquid nitrogen vapor phase. Analytical flow cytometry was used to check the purity and quantity of every magnetically sorted T cell population. Genomic DNA was isolated from every sorted fraction and measured by UV absorbance on a Nanodrop 2000c.

In the case of this clone: Its antigen has not been determined. Base qualities are not recorded, but no much larger clone differs from it by a single base.

Recombination linked TRBV13 to TRBJ2-7; the D call is tentative, TRBD1 or TRBD2, as each matches 5 bases. This receptor was obtained from a man between 18 and 29 years old in good health. Some clones in this sample may be carry-over from other donors' samples. Specimen: naive CD4+ T cells from PBMCs. This sample's cell subset or site label indicates: CD45RA+ positively selected. The encoded CDR3 is CASSLNLGPPTYEQYF. The DNA sequence reads TGTGCCAGCAGCCTGAACCTGGGACCTCCAACCTACGAGCAGTACTTC.